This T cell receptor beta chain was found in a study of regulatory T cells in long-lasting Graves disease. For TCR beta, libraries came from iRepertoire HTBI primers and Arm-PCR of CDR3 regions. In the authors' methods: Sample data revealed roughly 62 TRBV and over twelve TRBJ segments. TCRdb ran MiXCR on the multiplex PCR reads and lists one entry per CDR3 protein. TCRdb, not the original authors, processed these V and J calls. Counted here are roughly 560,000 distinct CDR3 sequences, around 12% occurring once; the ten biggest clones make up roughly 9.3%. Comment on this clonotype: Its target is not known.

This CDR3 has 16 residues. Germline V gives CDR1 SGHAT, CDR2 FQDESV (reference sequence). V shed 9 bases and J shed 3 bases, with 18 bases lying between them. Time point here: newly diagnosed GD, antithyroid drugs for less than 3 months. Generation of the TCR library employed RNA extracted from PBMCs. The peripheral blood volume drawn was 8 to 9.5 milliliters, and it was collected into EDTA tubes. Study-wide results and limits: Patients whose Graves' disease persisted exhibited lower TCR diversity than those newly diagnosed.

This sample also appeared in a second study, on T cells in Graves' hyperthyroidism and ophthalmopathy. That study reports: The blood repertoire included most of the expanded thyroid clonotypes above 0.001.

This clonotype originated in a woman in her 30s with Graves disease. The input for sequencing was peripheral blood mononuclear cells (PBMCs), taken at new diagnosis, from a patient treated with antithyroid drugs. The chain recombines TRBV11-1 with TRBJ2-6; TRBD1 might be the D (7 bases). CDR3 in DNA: TGTGCCAGTAAGCCAAGACAGGGAGGTGGGGCCAACGTCCTGACTTTC. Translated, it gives CASKPRQGGGANVLTF.